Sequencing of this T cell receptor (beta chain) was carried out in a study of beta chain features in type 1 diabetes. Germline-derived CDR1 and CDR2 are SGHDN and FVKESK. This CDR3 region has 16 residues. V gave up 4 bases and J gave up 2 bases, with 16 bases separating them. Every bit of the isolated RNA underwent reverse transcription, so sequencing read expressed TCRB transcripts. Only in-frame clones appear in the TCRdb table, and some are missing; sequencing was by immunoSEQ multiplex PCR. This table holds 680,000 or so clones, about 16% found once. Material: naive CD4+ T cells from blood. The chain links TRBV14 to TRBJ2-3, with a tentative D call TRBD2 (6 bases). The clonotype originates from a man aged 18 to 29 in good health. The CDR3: CASSPQERTITDTQYF. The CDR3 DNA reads TGTGCCAGCAGCCCCCAGGAGAGGACTATCACAGATACGCAGTATTTT.